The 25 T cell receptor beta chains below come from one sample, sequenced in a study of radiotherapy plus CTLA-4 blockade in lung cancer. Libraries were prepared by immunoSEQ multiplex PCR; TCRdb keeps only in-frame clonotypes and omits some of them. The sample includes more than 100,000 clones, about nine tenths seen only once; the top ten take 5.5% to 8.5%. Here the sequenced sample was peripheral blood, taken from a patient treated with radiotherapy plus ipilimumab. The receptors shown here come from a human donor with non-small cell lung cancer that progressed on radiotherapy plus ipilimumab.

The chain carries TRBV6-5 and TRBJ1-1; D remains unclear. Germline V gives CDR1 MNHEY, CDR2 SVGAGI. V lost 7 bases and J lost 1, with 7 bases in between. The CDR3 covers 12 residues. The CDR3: CASKDPNTEAFF. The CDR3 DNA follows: TGTGCCAGCAAGGATCCGAACACTGAAGCTTTCTTT.

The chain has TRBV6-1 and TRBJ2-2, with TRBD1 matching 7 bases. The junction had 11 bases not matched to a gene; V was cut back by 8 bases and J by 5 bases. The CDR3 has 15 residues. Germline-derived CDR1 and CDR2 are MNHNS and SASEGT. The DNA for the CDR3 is TGTGCCAGCTCACAAGGGGGCGGACCGACCGGGGAGCTGTTTTTT. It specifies CASSQGGGPTGELFF.

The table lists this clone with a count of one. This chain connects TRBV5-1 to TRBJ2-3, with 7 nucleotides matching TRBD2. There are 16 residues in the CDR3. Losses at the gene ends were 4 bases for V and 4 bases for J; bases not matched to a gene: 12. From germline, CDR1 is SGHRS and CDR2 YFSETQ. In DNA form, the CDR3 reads TGCGCCAGCAGCGTGGTTGCGGGAGAGGGGTCAGATACGCAGTATTTT. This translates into CASSVVAGEGSDTQYF.

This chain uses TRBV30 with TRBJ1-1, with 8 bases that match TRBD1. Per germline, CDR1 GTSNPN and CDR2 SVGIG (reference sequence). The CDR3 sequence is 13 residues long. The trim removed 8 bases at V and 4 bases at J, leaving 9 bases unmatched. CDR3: CAHATGVGTEAFF. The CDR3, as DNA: TGTGCCCACGCGACAGGGGTCGGCACTGAAGCTTTCTTT.

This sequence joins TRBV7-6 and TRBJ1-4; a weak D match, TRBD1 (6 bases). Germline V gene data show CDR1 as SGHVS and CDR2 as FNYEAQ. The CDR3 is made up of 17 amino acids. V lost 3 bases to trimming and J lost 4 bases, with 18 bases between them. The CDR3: CASSFVSGAGSNEKLFF. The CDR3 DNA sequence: TGTGCCAGCAGCTTCGTATCGGGGGCGGGGAGTAATGAAAAACTGTTTTTT.

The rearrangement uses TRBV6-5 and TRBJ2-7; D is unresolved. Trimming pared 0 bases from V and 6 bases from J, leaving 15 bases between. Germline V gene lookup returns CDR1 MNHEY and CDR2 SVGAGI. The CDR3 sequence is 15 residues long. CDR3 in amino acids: CASSYSGSTLAEQYF. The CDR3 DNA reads TGTGCCAGCAGTTACTCGGGTAGTACCTTGGCCGAGCAGTACTTC.

The CDR3 DNA sequence: TGTGCCAGCAGTGAACCCATACAGGGTGGGCCTCGCTTCGAGCAGTACTTC. Translation: CASSEPIQGGPRFEQYF. This rearrangement joins TRBV6-1 to TRBJ2-7; a weak D match, TRBD1 (6 bases). CDR1 and CDR2 (germline): MNHNS, SASEGT. The V and J ends lost 2 bases and 6 bases respectively, with 23 bases between them. The CDR3 runs to 17 residues.

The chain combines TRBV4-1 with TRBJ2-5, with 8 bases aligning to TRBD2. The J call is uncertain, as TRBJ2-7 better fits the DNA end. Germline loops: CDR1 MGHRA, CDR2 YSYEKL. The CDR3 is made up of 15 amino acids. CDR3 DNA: TGCGCCAGCAGCGCACCCGGGACTAGAATCTACGAGCAGTACTTC. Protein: CASSAPGTRIYEQYF.

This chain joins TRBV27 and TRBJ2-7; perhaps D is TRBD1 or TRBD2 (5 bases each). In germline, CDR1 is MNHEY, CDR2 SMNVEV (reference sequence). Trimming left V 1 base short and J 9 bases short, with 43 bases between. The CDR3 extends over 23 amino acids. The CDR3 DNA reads TGTGCCAGCAGTTTATTGGTTCGGGTCCCCTTCGGGGATCGTTATAGTCGGGACGGCGGGCAGTACTTC. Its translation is CASSLLVRVPFGDRYSRDGGQYF.

This CDR3 reads CASSKDYGNTEAFF. CDR3 bases: TGTGCCAGCAGCAAAGACTATGGCAACACTGAAGCTTTCTTT. The rearrangement links TRBV21-1 to TRBJ1-1. TRBV21-1 is deemed a pseudogene. The length of the CDR3 is 14 residues.

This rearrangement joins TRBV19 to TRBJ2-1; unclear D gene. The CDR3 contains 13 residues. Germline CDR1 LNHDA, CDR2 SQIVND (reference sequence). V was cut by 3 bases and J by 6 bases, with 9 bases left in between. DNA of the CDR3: TGTGCCAGTAGTATCCATCCTAGCAATGAGCAGTTCTTC. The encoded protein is CASSIHPSNEQFF.

The CDR3 protein is CASRVTRVVGELFF. The CDR3 DNA is TGTGCCAGCAGGGTGACTAGAGTTGTCGGGGAGCTGTTTTTT. V and J are TRBV6-1 and TRBJ2-2, with D perhaps matching TRBD2 (6 bases). This CDR3 has 14 amino acids. Germline CDR1 is MNHNS and CDR2 is SASEGT. The V end lost 6 bases, the J end lost 7 bases, and 15 bases lay between the germline ends.

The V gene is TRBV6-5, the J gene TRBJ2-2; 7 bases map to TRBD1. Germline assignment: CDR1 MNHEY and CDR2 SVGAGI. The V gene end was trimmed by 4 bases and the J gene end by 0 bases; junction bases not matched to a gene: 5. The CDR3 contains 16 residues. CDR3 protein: CASSSGQTPNTGELFF. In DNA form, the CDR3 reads TGTGCCAGCAGTTCGGGACAGACACCGAACACCGGGGAGCTGTTTTTT.

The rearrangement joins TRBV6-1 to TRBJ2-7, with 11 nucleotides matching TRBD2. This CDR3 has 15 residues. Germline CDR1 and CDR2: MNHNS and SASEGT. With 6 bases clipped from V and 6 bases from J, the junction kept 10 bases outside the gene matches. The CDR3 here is CASRTLAGGRTEQYF. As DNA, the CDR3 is TGTGCCAGCAGAACCTTAGCGGGAGGGCGAACCGAGCAGTACTTC.

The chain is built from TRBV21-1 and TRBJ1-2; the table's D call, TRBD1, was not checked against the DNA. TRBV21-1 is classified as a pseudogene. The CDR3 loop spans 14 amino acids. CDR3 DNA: TGTGCCAGCAGTTTAACAGGGGGTAACTATGGCTACACCTTC. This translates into CASSLTGGNYGYTF.

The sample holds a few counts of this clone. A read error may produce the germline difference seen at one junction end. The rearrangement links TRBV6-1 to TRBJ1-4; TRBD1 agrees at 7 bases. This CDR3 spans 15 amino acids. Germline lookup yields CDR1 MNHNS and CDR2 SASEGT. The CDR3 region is CTSGSDRANNEKLFF. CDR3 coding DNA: TGTACCAGCGGCAGCGACAGGGCCAATAATGAAAAACTGTTTTTT.

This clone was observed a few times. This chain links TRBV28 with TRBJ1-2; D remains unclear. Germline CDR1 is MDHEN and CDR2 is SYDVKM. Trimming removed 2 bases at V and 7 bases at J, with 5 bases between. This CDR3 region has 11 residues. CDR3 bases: TGTGCCAGCAGTTTAACGGCTGGCTACACCTTC. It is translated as CASSLTAGYTF.

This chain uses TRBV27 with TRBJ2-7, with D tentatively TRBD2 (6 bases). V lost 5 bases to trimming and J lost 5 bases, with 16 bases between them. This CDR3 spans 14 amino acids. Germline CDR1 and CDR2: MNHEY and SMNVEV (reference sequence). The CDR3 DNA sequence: TGTGCCAGCAGTCCCCTCACGGGAGCTGACGAGCAGTACTTC. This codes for CASSPLTGADEQYF.

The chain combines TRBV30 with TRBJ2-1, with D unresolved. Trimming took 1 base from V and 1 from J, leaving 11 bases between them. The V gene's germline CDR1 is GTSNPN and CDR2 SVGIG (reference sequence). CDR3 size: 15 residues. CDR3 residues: CAWSGGRRSYNEQFF. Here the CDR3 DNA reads TGTGCCTGGAGTGGCGGAAGAAGGTCCTACAATGAGCAGTTCTTC.

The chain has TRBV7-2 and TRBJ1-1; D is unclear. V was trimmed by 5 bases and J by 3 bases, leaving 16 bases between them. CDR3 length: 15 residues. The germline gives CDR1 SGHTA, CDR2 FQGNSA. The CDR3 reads CASSQIRSGDTEAFF. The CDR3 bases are TGTGCCAGCAGCCAAATCAGGTCCGGAGACACTGAAGCTTTCTTT.

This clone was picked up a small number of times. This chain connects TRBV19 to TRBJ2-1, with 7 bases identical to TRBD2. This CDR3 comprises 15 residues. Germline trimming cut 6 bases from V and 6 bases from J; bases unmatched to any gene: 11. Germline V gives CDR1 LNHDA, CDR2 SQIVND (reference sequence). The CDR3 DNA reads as TGTGCCAGTAGCCCTTTTCGGGAGGATCCCAATGAGCAGTTCTTC. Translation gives CASSPFREDPNEQFF.

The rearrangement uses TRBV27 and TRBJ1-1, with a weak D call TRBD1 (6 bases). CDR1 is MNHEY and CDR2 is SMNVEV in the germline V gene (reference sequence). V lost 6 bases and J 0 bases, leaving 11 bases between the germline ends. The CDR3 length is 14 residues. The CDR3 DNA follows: TGTGCCAGCAGGCCCGGGACACTGAACACTGAAGCTTTCTTT. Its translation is CASRPGTLNTEAFF.

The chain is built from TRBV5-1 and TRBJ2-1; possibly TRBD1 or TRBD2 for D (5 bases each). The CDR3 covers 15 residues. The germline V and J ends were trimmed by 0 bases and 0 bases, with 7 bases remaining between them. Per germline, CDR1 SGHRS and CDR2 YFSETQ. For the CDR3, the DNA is TGCGCCAGCAGCTTGGGGGACCTCTCCTACAATGAGCAGTTCTTC. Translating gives CASSLGDLSYNEQFF.

This CDR3 reads CASSGQWGGPQHF. CDR3 in DNA: TGTGCCAGTAGTGGCCAGTGGGGGGGGCCCCAGCATTTT. This rearrangement joins TRBV19 to TRBJ1-5; D perhaps matches TRBD1 (5 bases). This CDR3 has 13 residues. Trimming pared 5 bases from V and 9 bases from J, leaving 14 bases between. From germline, CDR1 is LNHDA and CDR2 SQIVND (reference sequence).

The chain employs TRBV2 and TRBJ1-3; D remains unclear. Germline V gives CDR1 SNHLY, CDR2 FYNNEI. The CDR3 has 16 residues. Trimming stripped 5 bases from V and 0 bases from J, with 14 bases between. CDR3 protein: CASSRLVHISGNTIYF. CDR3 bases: TGTGCCAGCAGTCGTCTCGTGCACATCTCTGGAAACACCATATATTTT.